Below are 13 T cell receptor beta chains sequenced from a single sample in a study of T cell responses to AZD1222 COVID-19 vaccine. Assay: immunoSEQ multiplex PCR; the TCRdb copy retains only in-frame clones and omits some. The sample includes about 70,000 clones, roughly 84% of them seen just once. The source material was peripheral blood, sampled on day 0 of AZD1222 vaccination. The receptors come from an adult in good health.

J is TRBJ2-7 and V is TRBV7-2, with 7 positions matching TRBD2. V trimming: 3 bases; J trimming: 1 base; junction bases outside the gene matches: 3. The CDR3 length is 14 residues. From germline, CDR1 is SGHTA and CDR2 FQGNSA. CDR3 DNA sequence: TGTGCCAGCAGCTTCTCTAGCGGATCCTACGAGCAGTACTTC. The encoded protein is CASSFSSGSYEQYF.

The chain has TRBV5-1 and TRBJ1-1; TRBD1 might be the D (6 bases). This CDR3 spans 15 amino acids. The germline V gene encodes CDR1 SGHRS and CDR2 YFSETQ. V was pared by 0 bases and J by 4 bases, with 13 bases between. Here the CDR3 reads CASSLGGQDGTEAFF. In nucleotides, the CDR3 is TGCGCCAGCAGCTTGGGGGGGCAGGATGGCACTGAAGCTTTCTTT.

The chain joins TRBV19 to TRBJ1-1, with TRBD1 as a possible D gene (6 bases). Germline lookup yields CDR1 LNHDA and CDR2 SQIVND (reference sequence). The CDR3 is 14 amino acids. The V gene lost 5 bases and the J gene lost 0 bases, with 10 bases spanning the gap. As DNA, the CDR3 is TGTGCCAGTAGTCCCCACAGGGTGAACACTGAAGCTTTCTTT. It encodes CASSPHRVNTEAFF.

V and J are TRBV18 and TRBJ1-6, with 11 nucleotides matching TRBD1. The V gene's germline CDR1 is KGHSH and CDR2 LQKENI. The ends lost 3 bases at V and 7 bases at J; junction bases unmatched: 5. The CDR3 consists of 16 residues. The CDR3 loop is CASSPRGTGGNSPLHF. DNA for the CDR3: TGTGCCAGCTCACCGAGGGGGACAGGGGGAAATTCACCCCTCCACTTT.

This chain links TRBV9 with TRBJ1-3; D gene ambiguous. Per the germline V gene, CDR1 is SGDLS and CDR2 is YYNGEE. The V end lost 0 bases, the J end lost 7 bases, and 14 bases lay between the germline ends. The CDR3 extends over 15 amino acids. The CDR3 here is CASSVANRMDNTIYF. CDR3 nucleotide sequence: TGTGCCAGCAGCGTAGCTAATCGAATGGATAACACCATATATTTT.

V is TRBV6-5 and J is TRBJ1-4, with 10 bases identical to TRBD1. Losses at the gene ends were 8 bases for V and 7 bases for J; bases not matched to a gene: 7. Germline values: CDR1 MNHEY, CDR2 SVGAGI. This CDR3 contains 14 residues. The CDR3 loop reads CASQRTGGGEKLFF. In DNA form, the CDR3 reads TGTGCCAGCCAAAGGACAGGGGGAGGTGAAAAACTGTTTTTT.

This chain connects TRBV30 to TRBJ1-1; D unclear. Germline V gene lookup returns CDR1 GTSNPN and CDR2 SVGIG (reference sequence). This CDR3 contains 12 residues. The V and J ends lost 5 bases and 1 base respectively, with 8 bases between them. This CDR3 is CAWGDGNTEAFF. The DNA for the CDR3 is TGTGCCTGGGGAGACGGGAACACTGAAGCTTTCTTT.

J is TRBJ2-2 and V is TRBV3-1 (or the pseudogene TRBV3-2); D call uncertain. V was trimmed by 1 base and J by 5 bases, leaving 11 bases between them. The CDR3 contains 15 residues. Germline CDR1 reads LGHDT; CDR2 reads YNNKEL (reference sequence). DNA of the CDR3: TGTGCCAGCAGCCAAGTTCCCGGTCGTACCGGGGAGCTGTTTTTT. It encodes CASSQVPGRTGELFF.

The chain uses TRBV7-6 and TRBJ1-3, with 7 bases aligning to TRBD1. This CDR3 comprises 14 residues. V lost 5 bases to trimming and J lost 2 bases; unmatched junction nucleotides: 3. CDR1 SGHVS and CDR2 FNYEAQ come from the germline V gene. The CDR3 spells CASSRQGAGNTIYF. The CDR3 nucleotides are TGTGCCAGCAGCCGACAGGGTGCTGGAAACACCATATATTTT.

This rearrangement joins TRBV19 to TRBJ2-6; perhaps TRBD1 as D (5 bases). CDR1 LNHDA and CDR2 SQIVND come from the germline V gene (reference sequence). V lost 4 bases, J lost 3 bases, and 16 bases lay in between. The CDR3 covers 17 residues. The CDR3 sequence is CASSTQVNPLGANVLTF. Written as DNA, the CDR3 is TGTGCCAGTAGTACACAGGTGAACCCTCTTGGGGCCAACGTCCTGACTTTC. The full variable domain, with the rest looked up from reference TRBV19 and TRBJ2-6, is DGGITQSPKYLFRKEGQNVTLSCEQNLNHDAMYWYRQDPGQGLRLIYYSQIVNDFQKGDIAEGYSVSREKKESFPLTVTSAQKNPTAFYLCASSTQVNPLGANVLTFGAGSRLTVL.

The genes are TRBV27 and TRBJ2-1, with 12 bases aligning to TRBD1. J was trimmed by 6 bases and V by 3 bases; bases with no gene match: 6. CDR3 length equals 16 residues. The germline CDR1 and CDR2 sequences are MNHEY and SMNVEV (reference sequence). The CDR3 sequence: CASSLLRDRGLNEQFF. In DNA, the CDR3 is TGTGCCAGCAGTTTGCTCCGGGACAGGGGGCTCAATGAGCAGTTCTTC.

This chain's CDR3 is CARQTGGITGELFF. CDR3 DNA sequence: TGTGCCAGACAGACAGGGGGCATCACCGGGGAGCTGTTTTTT. V gene TRBV2 combines with J gene TRBJ2-2; TRBD1 aligns across 10 bases. V gave up 9 bases and J gave up 4 bases; unmatched junction bases: 5. The CDR3 runs 14 residues. Germline lookup yields CDR1 SNHLY and CDR2 FYNNEI.

The J gene is TRBJ2-1, the V gene TRBV9, with no clear D. Trimming cost V 4 bases and J 10 bases, with 9 bases left between them. This CDR3 has 11 residues. Germline V gene sequence: CDR1 SGDLS, CDR2 YYNGEE. CDR3 sequence: CASSSQLEQFF. CDR3 sequence (DNA): TGTGCCAGCAGCTCACAACTAGAGCAGTTCTTC.